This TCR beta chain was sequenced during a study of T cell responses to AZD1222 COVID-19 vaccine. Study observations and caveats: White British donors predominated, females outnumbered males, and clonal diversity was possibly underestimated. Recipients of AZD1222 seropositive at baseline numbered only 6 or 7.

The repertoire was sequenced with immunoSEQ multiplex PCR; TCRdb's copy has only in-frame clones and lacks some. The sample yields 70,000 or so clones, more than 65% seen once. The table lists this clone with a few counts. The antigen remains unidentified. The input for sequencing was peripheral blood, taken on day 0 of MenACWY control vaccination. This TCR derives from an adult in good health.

The CDR3 nucleotides are TGCGCCAGCAGCCATCCCCCCAGGGCAGATACGCAGTATTTT. It translates to CASSHPPRADTQYF. The V gene is TRBV4-1, the J gene TRBJ2-3; TRBD1 might be the D (5 bases). This CDR3 comprises 14 residues. The germline gives CDR1 MGHRA, CDR2 YSYEKL. Between the trimmed V and J ends, which lost 3 bases and 4 bases, there was a span of 11 bases.